This entry describes one T cell receptor (beta chain). The record originates from a study of blood T cell repertoires in COVID-19. Study in general: Acute-phase and convalescent COVID-19 samples originated in the United States, Italy and Spain. PBMCs, B-cell-depleted T cells, or T cells provided the cDNA or gDNA that made up the material.

As handled by the study authors: From reference gene primer amplification, estimates of nucleated cell counts were derived. Sequencing used immunoSEQ multiplex PCR; TCRdb keeps in-frame clones, though not all of them. The V and J calls and clone size come from that table; D and trimming were worked out from the DNA. The sample records roughly 180,000 clones, approximately 86% being singletons. With V trimmed by 7 bases and J by 4 bases, 8 bases remained unmatched. CDR1 is SGHTA, CDR2 FQGNSA, per germline. The CDR3 runs 14 residues. The chain couples TRBV7-2 to TRBJ2-7; TRBD2 matches at 9 bases. The TCR originated in a man aged 65-85 years with active or convalescent COVID-19. Sequencing was performed on peripheral blood. The CDR3 bases are TGTGCCAGCACCCTTCTGGCGGGGGGGTACGAGCAGTACTTC. Its protein is CASTLLAGGYEQYF.